The clone carrying this T cell receptor (beta chain) has ten or more counts. From germline, CDR1 is SGDLS and CDR2 YYNGEE. V shed 4 bases and J 7 bases; nucleotides not matched to a gene: 14. The CDR3 sequence is 15 residues long. A library of TCRbeta sequences, prepared with unique molecular identifiers, was generated. One entry per CDR3 protein results from TCRdb running MiXCR on the PCR reads. The sample has roughly 200,000 distinct CDR3 sequences; about 9.5% are singletons. The data originate from a study of T-cell reconstitution after alpha-beta-depleted transplantation in children. The specimen comprised PBMCs from the stem cell graft donor, sampled from the stem cell graft. This clonotype was sampled from a human donor who donated a stem cell graft to a child with acute lymphoblastic leukemia. V is TRBV9 and J is TRBJ2-7, with 7 positions matching TRBD1. CDR3 residues: CASSSSGDRRREQYF. The CDR3 DNA sequence: TGTGCCAGCAGCTCATCCGGGGACAGACGGCGAGAGCAGTACTTC.